This T cell receptor beta chain came from a study of blood T cell repertoires in COVID-19 (TCRdb year 2020). Study-level background: Samples from collaborators originated in the United States, Italy and Spain and spanned both the acute and convalescent phases of COVID-19. The dataset comprised deeply sampled blood TCRbeta repertoires from subjects exposed to, actively infected with, or recovered from COVID-19. HLA class I and class II types, where available, came from metadata supplied by the sample provider rather than from assay-based typing. A de-identified subject ID, COVID-19 status, age in years and sex were almost always included in the sample metadata. The repertoires were released in a freely available public database intended as a resource for research on the immune response to SARS-CoV-2. The samples were drawn from two sources: the first 160 participants of the ongoing ImmuneRACE study, and 1,000 to 1,500 subjects contributed by 6 global collaborators. The prospective study material was composed of cDNA or gDNA derived from T cells, B-cell-depleted T cells, or PBMCs. Paper-wide results and their limitations: The quantity of clinical and demographic metadata differed by source and by participant and was supplied without curation.

Participants in the prospective study were aged 18 to 89 years, lived in some 24 United States geographic areas, and enrolled through a virtual design. Cohort assignment in the prospective study relied on participant-reported clinical history from a screening survey and a study questionnaire. A participant counted as exposed if, within 2 weeks of entering the study, that participant had been in contact with someone who had a PCR-confirmed or clinician-diagnosed COVID-19 case. Each participant in the prospective study had whole blood, serum and a nasopharyngeal or oropharyngeal swab collected by mobile phlebotomists. Over a roughly 2-month period, participants in the prospective study had the option of providing additional blood draws and questionnaires. Blood samples from the prospective study were shipped frozen or at room temperature prior to DNA extraction. In regard to this clone: Its antigen has not been determined. The sample holds no much larger clone one base away, and base qualities are not on file.

Looking up the germline V gene yields CDR1 MNHEY and CDR2 SVGEGT. Trimmed from V: 5 bases; trimmed from J: 1 base; junction bases lacking a gene match: 2. Including the terminal cysteine and phenylalanine, the CDR3 comprises 16 residues. The kept DNA is CDR3 alone, 48 bases in frame from the first base. TCRbeta CDR3 regions were amplified from genomic DNA using the immunoSEQ Assay, a bias-controlled multiplex PCR. The paper's processing steps were these. Nucleated cell counts per sample were estimated from amplification of reference gene primers within the assay. To quantify the absolute abundance of each unique TCRbeta CDR3 rearrangement, sequence reads were collapsed and filtered. For each sample, productive Simpson clonality was calculated as the square root of Simpson's diversity index across productive rearrangements. Here the immuneACCESS table is served through TCRdb, limited to in-frame sequences with V and J called. Missing clones are a known gap in these copies; in checked studies unresolved V genes cover under half, and the rest lacks a known reason. V and J calls and clone size follow that table, whereas D and trimming were derived from the DNA. The sample table shows some 150,000 clones, and 84% are seen once. The top ten constitute about 5.8% of the sample.

Sequenced input: PBMCs or T cells enriched from blood (not recorded which). The receptor was isolated from a woman between 50 and 59 years old who had been exposed to COVID-19. This sequence uses TRBV6-2 or TRBV6-3 and TRBJ2-3, and 14 junction bases match TRBD2. The CDR3 region has the sequence CASSRGLAGGTDTQYF. The DNA sequence is as follows: TGTGCCAGCAGTAGGGGACTAGCGGGGGGCACAGATACGCAGTATTTT.